This T cell receptor (beta chain) was retrieved from a study of blood T cell repertoires in COVID-19. The length of the CDR3 is 17 residues. Between the trimmed V and J ends, which lost 0 bases and 0 bases, there was a span of 12 bases. The germline V gene encodes CDR1 SGHAT and CDR2 FQNNGV. Methods used by the authors: Using reference gene primer amplification, nucleated cell counts were estimated. The assay was immunoSEQ multiplex PCR, and TCRdb's table has in-frame clones only and misses some. V and J calls and clone size are given by that table; D and trimming were obtained from the DNA. The sample has a few hundred thousand clones, more than 70% seen once.

V usage is TRBV11-2 and J usage is TRBJ1-3, with D perhaps matching TRBD1 (5 bases). The receptor's source is a man aged 30 to 45 who had recovered from COVID-19. Sequenced material: PBMCs or T cells enriched from blood (not recorded which). In nucleotides, the CDR3 is TGTGCCAGCAGCTTAGACAGACAGCAGAGCTCTGGAAACACCATATATTTT. Protein: CASSLDRQQSSGNTIYF.